This TCR beta chain was captured in a study of Ad26.COV2.S vaccination and SARS-CoV-2 variants. As for the study in general: Ad26.COV2.S given intramuscularly, once or twice 56 days apart.

The data were produced by immunoSEQ multiplex PCR, yet TCRdb's version contains in-frame clones alone and is incomplete. The table lists hundreds of thousands of clones, approximately 86% of them singletons. The V gene's germline CDR1 is MDHEN and CDR2 SYDVKM. The V and J ends lost 7 bases and 2 bases respectively, with 15 bases between them. This CDR3 is built from 15 residues. General observations from the study: Reportedly, spike-specific CD8+ and CD4+ T cell responses achieved substantial breadth once vaccination had taken place.

Noted treatment: around 19 received Ad26.COV2.S at low or high dose, single or two shots; about 5 received placebo; per-sample allocation not given. Following the first vaccine or placebo injection, samples were taken on day 63. Worth noting for this clone: Its specificity is unknown.

The chain joins TRBV28 to TRBJ1-5; no definite D call. The sample consisted of peripheral blood, taken in a trial of Ad26.COV2.S vaccine versus placebo. The sequence came from a person between 18 and 60 years old who received the Ad26.COV2.S COVID-19 vaccine or a placebo. As DNA, the CDR3 is TGTGCCAGCACCTTAGCAGGTTTGGGCAATCAGCCCCAGCATTTT. Protein sequence: CASTLAGLGNQPQHF.